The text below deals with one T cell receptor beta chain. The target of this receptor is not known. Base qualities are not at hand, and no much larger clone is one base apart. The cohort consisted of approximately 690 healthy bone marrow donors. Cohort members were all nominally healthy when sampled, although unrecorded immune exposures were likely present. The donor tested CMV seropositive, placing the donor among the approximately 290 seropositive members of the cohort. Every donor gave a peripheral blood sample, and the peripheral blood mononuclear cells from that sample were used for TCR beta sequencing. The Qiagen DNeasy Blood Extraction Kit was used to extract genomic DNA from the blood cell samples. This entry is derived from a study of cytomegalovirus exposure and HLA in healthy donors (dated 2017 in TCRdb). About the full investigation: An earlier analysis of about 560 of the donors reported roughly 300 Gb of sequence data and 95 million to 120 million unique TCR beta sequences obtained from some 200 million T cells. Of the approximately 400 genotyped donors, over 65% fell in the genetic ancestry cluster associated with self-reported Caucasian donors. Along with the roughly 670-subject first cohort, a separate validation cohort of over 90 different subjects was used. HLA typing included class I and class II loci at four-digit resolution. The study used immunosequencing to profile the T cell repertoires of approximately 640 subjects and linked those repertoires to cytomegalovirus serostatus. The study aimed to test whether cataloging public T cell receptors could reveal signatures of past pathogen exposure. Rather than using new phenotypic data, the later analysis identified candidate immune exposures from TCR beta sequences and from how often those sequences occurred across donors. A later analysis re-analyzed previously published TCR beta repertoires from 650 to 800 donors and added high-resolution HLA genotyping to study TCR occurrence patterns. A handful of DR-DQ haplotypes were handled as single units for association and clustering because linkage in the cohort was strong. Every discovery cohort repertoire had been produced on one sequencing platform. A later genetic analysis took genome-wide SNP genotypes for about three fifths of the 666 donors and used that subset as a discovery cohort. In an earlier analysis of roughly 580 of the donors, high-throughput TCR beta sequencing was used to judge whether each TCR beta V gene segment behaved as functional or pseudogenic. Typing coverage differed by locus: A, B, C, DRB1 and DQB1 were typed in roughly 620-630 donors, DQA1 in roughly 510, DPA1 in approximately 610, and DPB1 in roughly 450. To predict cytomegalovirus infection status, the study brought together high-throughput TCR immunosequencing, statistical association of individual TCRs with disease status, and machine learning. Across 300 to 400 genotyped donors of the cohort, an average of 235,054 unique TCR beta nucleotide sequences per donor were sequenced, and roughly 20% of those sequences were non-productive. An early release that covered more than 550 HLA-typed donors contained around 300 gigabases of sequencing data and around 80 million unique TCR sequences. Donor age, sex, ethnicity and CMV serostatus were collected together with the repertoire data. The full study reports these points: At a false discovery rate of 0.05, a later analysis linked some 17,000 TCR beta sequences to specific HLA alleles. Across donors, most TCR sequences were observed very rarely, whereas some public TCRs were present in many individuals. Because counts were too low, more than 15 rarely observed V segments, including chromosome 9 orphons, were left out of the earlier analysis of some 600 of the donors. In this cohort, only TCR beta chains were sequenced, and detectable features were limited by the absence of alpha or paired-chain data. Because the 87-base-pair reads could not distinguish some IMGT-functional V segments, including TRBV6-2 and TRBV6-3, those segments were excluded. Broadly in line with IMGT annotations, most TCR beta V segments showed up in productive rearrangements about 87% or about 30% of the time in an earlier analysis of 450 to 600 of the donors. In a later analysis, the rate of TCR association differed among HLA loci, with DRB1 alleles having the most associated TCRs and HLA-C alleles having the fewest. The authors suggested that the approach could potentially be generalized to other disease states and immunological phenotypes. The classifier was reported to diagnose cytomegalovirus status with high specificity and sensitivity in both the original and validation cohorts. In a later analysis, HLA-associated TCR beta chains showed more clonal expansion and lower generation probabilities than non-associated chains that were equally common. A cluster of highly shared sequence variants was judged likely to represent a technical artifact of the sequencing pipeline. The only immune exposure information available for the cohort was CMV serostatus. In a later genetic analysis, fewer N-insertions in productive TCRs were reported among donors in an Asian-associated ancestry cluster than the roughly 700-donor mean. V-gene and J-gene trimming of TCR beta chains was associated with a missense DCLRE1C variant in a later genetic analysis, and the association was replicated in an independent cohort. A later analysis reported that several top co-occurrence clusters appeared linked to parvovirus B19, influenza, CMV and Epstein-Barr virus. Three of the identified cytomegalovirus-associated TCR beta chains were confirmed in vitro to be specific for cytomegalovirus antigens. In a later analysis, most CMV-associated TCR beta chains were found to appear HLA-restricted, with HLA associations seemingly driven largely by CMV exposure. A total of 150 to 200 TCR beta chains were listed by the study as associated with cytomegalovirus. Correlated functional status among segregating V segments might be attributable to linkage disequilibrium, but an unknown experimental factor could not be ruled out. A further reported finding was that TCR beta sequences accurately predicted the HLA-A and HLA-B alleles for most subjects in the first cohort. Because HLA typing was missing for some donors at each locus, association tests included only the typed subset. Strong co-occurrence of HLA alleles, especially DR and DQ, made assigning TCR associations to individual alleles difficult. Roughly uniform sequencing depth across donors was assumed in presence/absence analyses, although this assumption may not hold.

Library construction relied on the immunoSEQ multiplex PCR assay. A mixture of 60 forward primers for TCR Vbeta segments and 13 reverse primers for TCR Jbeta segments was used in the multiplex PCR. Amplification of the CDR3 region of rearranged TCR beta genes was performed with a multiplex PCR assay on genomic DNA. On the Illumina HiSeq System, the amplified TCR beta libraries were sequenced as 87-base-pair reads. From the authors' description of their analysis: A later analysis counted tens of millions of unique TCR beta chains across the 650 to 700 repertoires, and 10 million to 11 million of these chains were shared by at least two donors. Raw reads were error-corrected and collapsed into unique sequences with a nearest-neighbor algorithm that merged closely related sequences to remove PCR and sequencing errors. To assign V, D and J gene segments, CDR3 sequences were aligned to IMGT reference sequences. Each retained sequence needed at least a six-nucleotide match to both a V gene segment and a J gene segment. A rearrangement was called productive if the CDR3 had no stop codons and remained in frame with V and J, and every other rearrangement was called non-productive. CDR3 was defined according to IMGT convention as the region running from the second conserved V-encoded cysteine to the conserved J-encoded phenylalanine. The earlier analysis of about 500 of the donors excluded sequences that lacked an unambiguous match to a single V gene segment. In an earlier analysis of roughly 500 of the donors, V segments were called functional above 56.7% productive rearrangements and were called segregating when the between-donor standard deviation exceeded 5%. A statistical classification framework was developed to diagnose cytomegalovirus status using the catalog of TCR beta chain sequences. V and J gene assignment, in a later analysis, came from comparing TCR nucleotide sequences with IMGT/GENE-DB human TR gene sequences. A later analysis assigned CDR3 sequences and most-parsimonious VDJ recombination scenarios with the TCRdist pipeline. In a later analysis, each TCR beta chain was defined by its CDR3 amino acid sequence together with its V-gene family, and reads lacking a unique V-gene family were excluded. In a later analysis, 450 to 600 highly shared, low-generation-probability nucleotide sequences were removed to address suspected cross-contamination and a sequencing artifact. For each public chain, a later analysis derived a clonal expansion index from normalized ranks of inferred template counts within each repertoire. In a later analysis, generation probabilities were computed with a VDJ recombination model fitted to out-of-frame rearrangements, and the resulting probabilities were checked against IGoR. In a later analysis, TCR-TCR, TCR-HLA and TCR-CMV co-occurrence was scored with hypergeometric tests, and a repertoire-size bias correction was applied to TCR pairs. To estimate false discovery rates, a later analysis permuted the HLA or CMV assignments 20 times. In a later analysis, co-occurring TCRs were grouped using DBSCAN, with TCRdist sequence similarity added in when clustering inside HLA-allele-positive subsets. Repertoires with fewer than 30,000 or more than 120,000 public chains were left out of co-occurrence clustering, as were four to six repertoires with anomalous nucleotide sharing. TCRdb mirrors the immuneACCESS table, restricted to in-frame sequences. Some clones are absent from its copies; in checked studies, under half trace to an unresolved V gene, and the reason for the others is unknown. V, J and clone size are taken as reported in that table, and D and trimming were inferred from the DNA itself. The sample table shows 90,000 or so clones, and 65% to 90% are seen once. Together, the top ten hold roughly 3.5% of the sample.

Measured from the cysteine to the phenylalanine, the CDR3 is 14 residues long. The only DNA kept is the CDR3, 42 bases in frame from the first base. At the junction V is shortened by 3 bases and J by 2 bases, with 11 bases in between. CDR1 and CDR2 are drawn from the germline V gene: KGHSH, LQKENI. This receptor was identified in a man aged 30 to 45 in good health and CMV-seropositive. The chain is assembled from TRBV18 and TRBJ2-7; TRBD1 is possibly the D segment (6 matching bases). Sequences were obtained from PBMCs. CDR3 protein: CASSPQGSTYEQYF. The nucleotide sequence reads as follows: TGTGCCAGCTCACCTCAGGGGAGTACCTACGAGCAGTACTTC. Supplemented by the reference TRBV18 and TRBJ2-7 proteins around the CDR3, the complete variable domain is NAGVMQNPRHLVRRRGQEARLRCSPMKGHSHVYWYRQLPEEGLKFMVYLQKENIIDESGMPKERFSAEFPKEGPSILRIQQVVRGDSAAYFCASSPQGSTYEQYFGPGTRLTVT.